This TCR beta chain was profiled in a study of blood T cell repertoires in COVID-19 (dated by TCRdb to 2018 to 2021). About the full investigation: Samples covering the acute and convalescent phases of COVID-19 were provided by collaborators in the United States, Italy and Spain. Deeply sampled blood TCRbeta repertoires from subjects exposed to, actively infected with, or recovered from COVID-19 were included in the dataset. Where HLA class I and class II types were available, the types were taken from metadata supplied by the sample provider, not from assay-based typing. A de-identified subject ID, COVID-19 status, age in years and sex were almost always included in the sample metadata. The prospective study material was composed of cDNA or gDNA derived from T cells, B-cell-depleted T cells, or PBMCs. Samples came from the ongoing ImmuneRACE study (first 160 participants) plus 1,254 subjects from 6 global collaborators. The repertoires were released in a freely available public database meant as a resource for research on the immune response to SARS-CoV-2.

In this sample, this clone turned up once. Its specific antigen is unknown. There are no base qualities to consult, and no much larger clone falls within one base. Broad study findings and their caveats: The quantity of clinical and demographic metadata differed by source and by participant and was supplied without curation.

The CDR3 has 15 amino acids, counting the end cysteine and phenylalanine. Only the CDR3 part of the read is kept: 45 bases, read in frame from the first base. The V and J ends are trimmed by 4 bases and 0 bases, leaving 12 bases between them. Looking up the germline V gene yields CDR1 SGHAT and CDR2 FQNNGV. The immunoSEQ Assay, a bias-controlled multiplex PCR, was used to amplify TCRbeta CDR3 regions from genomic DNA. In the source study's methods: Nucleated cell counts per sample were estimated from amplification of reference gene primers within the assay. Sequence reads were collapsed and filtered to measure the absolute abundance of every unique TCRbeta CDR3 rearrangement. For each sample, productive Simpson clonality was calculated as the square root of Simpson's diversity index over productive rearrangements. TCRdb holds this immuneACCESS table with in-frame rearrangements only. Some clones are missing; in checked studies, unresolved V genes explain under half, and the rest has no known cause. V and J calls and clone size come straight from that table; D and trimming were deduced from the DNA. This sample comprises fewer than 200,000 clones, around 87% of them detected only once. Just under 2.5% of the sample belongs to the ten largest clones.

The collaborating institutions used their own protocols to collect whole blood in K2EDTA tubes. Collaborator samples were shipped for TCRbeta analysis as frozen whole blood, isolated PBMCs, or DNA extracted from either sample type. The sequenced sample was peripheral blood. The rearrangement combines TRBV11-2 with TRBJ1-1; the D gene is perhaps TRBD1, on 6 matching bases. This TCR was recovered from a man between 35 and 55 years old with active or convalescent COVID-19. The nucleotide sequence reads TGTGCCAGCAGCTGGCAGGACAGCTTGAACACTGAAGCTTTCTTT. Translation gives CASSWQDSLNTEAFF.